Detailed here is one T cell receptor (beta chain). Its antigen remains unidentified. This specimen comes from a study of shared clonotypes between healthy human individuals. Generated by immunoSEQ multiplex PCR, the TCRdb table keeps only in-frame clones and is missing some. Of roughly 2,500,000 clones listed, roughly 93% are singletons. Findings of the study overall: A generally larger estimated richness was seen in naive subsets than in memory subsets.

This CDR3 is built from 14 residues. Trimming removed 0 bases at V and 2 bases at J, with 6 bases between. CDR1 MNHEY and CDR2 SVGAGI come from the germline V gene. The source is a man aged 18 to 30 in good health. Some clones in this sample may be carry-over from other donors' samples. Sequenced material: naive CD4+ T cells from PBMCs. Subset meaning: CD45RA+ positively selected. The gene calls are TRBV6-5 and TRBJ2-3, with D uncertain. CDR3 DNA sequence: TGTGCCAGCAGTTACTCCCGGTACACAGATACGCAGTATTTT. Translating gives CASSYSRYTDTQYF.